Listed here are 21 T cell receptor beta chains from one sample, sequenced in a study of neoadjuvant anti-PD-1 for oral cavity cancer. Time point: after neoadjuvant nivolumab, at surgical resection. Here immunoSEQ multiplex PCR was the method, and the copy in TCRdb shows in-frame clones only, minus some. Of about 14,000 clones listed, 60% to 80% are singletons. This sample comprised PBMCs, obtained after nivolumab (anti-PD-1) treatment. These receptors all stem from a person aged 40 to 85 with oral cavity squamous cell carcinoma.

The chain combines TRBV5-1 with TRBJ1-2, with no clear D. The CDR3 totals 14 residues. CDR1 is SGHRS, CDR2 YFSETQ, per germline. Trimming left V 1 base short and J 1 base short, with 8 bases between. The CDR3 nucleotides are TGCGCCAGCAGCTTGCAGGCAGTTAACTATGGCTACACCTTC. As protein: CASSLQAVNYGYTF.

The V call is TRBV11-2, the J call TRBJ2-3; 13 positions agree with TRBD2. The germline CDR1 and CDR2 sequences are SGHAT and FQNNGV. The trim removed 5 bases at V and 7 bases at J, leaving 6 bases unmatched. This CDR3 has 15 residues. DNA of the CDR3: TGTGCCAGCAGCCGGACTAGCGGGAGTTCTAATACGCAGTATTTT. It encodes CASSRTSGSSNTQYF.

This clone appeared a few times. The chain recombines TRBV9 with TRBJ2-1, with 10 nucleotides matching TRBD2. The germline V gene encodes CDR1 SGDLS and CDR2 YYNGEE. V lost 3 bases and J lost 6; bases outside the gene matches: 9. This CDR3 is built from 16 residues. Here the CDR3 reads CASSAPLGLASNEQFF. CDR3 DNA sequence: TGTGCCAGCAGCGCCCCTTTGGGACTAGCGAGCAATGAGCAGTTCTTC.

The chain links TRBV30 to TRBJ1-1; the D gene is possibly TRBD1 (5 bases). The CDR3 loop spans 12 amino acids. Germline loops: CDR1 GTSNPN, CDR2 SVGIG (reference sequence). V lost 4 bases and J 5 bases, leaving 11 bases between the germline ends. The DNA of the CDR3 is TGTGCCTGGAAGGGGTATGCTACTGAAGCTTTCTTT. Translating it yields CAWKGYATEAFF.

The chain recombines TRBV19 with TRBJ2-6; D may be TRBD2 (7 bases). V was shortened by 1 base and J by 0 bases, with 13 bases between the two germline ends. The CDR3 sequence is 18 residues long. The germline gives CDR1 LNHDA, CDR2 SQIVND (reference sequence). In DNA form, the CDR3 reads TGTGCCAGTAGTATAGGTTGGCGGGGGCGCTCTGGGGCCAACGTCCTGACTTTC. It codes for CASSIGWRGRSGANVLTF.

Written as DNA, the CDR3 is TGTGCCAGCAATACGAAGCTAGCGGGAAACAATGAGCAGTTCTTC. It translates to CASNTKLAGNNEQFF. This chain connects TRBV6-5 to TRBJ2-1; 9 bases align to TRBD2. The ends lost 7 bases at V and 5 bases at J; junction bases unmatched: 9. The germline V gene encodes CDR1 MNHEY and CDR2 SVGAGI. The CDR3 covers 15 residues.

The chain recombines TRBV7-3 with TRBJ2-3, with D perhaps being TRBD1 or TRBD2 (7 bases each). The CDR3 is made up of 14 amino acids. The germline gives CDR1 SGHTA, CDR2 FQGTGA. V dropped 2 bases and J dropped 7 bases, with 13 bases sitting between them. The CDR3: CASSLRQGGNTQYF. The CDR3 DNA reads TGTGCCAGCAGCTTACGCCAGGGGGGGAATACGCAGTATTTT. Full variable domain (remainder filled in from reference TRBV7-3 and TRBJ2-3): GAGVSQTPSNKVTEKGKYVELRCDPISGHTALYWYRQSLGQGPEFLIYFQGTGAADDSGLPNDRFFAVRPEGSVSTLKIQRTERGDSAVYLCASSLRQGGNTQYFGPGTRLTVL.

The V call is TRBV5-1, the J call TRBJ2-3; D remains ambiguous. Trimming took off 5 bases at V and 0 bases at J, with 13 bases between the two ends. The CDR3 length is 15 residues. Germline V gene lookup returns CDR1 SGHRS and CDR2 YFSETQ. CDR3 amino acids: CASRWAPSSTDTQYF. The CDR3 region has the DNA TGCGCCAGCAGATGGGCACCTTCTAGCACAGATACGCAGTATTTT.

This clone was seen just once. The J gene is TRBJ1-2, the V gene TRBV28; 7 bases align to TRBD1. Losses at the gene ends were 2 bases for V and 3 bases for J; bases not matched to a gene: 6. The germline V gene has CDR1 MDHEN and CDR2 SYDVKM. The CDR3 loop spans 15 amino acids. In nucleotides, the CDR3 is TGTGCCAGCAGTTTACAGGGGGGAAAATACTATGGCTACACCTTC. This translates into CASSLQGGKYYGYTF.

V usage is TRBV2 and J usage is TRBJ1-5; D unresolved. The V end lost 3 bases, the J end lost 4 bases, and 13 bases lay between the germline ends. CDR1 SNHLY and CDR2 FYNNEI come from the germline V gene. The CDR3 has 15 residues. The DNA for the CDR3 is TGTGCCAGCAGTGAGGCGTGGGGAGGGAATCAGCCCCAGCATTTT. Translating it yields CASSEAWGGNQPQHF.

The CDR3: CASSLFSSYNEQFF. The CDR3 DNA is TGTGCCAGCAGCTTATTTTCCTCCTACAATGAGCAGTTCTTC. The rearrangement uses TRBV7-8 and TRBJ2-1, with D unresolved. Germline V gives CDR1 SGHVS, CDR2 FQNEAQ. With 2 bases removed from V and 0 bases from J, the gap between germline ends came to 5 bases. This CDR3 has 14 residues.

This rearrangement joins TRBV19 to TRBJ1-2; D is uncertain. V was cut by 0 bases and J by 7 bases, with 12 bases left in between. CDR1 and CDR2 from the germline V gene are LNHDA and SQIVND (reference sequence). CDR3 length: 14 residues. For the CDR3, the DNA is TGTGCCAGTAGTATAGATACGAAGACGGGTGGCTACACCTTC. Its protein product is CASSIDTKTGGYTF.

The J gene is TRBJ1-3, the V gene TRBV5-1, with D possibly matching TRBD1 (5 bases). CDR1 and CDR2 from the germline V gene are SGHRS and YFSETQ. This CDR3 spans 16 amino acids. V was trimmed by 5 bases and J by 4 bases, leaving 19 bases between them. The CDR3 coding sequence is TGCGCCAGCAGACTTACCCAGGGTATGGGAGGAAACACCATATATTTT. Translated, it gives CASRLTQGMGGNTIYF.

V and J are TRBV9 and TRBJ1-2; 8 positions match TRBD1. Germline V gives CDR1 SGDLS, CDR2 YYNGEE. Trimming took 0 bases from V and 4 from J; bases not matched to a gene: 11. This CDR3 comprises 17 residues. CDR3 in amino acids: CASSVAGGTGAGYGYTF. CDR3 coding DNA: TGTGCCAGCAGCGTAGCGGGGGGGACAGGAGCTGGCTATGGCTACACCTTC. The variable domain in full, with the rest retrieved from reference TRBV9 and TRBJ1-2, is DSGVTQTPKHLITATGQRVTLRCSPRSGDLSVYWYQQSLDQGLQFLIQYYNGEERAKGNILERFSAQQFPDLHSELNLSSLELGDSALYFCASSVAGGTGAGYGYTFGSGTRLTVV.

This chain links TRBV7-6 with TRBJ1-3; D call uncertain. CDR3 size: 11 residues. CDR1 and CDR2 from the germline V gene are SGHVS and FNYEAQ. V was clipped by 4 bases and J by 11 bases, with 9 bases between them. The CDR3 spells CASSWRGAIYF. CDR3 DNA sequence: TGTGCCAGCAGCTGGCGTGGCGCCATATATTTT.

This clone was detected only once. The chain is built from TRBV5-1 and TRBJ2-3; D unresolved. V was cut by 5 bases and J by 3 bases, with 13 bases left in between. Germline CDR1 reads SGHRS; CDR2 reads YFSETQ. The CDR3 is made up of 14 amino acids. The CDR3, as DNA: TGCGCCAGCAGGGACCCCAAAACAACAGATACGCAGTATTTT. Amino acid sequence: CASRDPKTTDTQYF.

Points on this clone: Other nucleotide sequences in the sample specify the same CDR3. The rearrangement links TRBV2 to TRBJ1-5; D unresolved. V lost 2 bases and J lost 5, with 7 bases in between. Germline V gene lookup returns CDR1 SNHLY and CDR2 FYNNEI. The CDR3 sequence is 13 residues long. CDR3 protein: CASSEFEDQPQHF. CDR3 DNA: TGTGCCAGCAGTGAATTCGAAGATCAGCCCCAGCATTTT. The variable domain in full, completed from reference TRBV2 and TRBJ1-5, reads EPEVTQTPSHQVTQMGQEVILRCVPISNHLYFYWYRQILGQKVEFLVSFYNNEISEKSEIFDDQFSVERPDGSNFTLKIRSTKLEDSAMYFCASSEFEDQPQHFGDGTRLSIL.

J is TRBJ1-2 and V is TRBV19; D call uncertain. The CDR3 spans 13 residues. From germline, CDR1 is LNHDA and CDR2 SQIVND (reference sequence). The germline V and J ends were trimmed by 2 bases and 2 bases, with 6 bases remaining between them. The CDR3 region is CASSIIGNYGYTF. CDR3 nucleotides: TGTGCCAGTAGTATAATTGGGAACTATGGCTACACCTTC.

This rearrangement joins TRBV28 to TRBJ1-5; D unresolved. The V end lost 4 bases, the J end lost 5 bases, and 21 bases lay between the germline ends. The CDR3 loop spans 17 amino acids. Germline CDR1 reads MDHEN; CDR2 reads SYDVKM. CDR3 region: CASSSPSRRRAHQPQHF. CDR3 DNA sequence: TGTGCCAGCAGTTCCCCGTCCAGGAGGAGGGCTCATCAGCCCCAGCATTTT. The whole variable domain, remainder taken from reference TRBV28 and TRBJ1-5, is DVKVTQSSRYLVKRTGEKVFLECVQDMDHENMFWYRQDPGLGLRLIYFSYDVKMKEKGDIPEGYSVSREKKERFSLILESASTNQTSMYLCASSSPSRRRAHQPQHFGDGTRLSIL.

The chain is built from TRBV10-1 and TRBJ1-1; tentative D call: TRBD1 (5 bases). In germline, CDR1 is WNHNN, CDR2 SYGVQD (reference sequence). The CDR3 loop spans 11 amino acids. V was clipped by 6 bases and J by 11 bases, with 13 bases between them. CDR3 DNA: TGCGCCAGCAGCTGGGGCAGGTCGGCTTTCTTT. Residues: CASSWGRSAFF.

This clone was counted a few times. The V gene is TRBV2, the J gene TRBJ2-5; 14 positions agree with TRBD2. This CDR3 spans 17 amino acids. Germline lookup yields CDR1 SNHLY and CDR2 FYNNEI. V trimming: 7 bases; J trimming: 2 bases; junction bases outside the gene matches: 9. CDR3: CASTWTSGRLGQETQYF. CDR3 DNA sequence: TGTGCCAGCACCTGGACTAGCGGGAGGCTGGGGCAAGAGACCCAGTACTTC.